This T cell receptor beta chain was recovered during a study of blood T cell repertoires in COVID-19. In the study overall: Specimens from acute and convalescent COVID-19 originated in the United States, Italy and Spain. Nucleic acid was either cDNA or gDNA, and it came from T cells, B-cell-depleted T cells, or PBMCs.

The CDR3 has 15 amino acids. The V and J ends lost 6 bases and 0 bases respectively, with 9 bases between them. Germline assignment: CDR1 MNHEY and CDR2 SVGAGI. In the authors' workflow: Amplification of reference gene primers was used by the study to estimate nucleated cell counts. Profiled with immunoSEQ multiplex PCR; TCRdb holds only in-frame clones, not every one. That table supplies the V and J calls and clone size; D and trimming were determined from the DNA. This sample carries approximately 200,000 clones, 83% of them seen once, and the ten largest clones take 6.5% to 9%. The receptor comes from a woman aged 50 to 60 with acute or convalescent COVID-19. V is TRBV6-5 and J is TRBJ2-6; D not resolved. What was sequenced was peripheral blood. The CDR3 region has the DNA TGTGCCAGCAGCACCCAAGCCTCTGGGGCCAACGTCCTGACTTTC. Translated: CASSTQASGANVLTF.